These 15 T cell receptor beta chains came from one sample sequenced in a study of T cells expressing NK-cell markers. With the 5' RACE reads reprocessed, TCRdb shows one record per CDR3 protein and no DNA. The sample totals 130,000 to 150,000 distinct CDR3 sequences. Sequenced input: blood T cells: a sorted CD56 or NKG2C T cell subset, CD4+ or CD8+ T cells, or bulk PBMC T cells (not recorded which). The receptors were sampled from a man younger than 35 in good health.

V is TRBV6-5 and J is TRBJ1-1. Per germline, CDR1 MNHEY and CDR2 SVGAGI. The length of the CDR3 is 13 residues. CDR3 residues: CASRYGLNTEAFF.

The chain couples TRBV7-9 to TRBJ1-1; TCRdb names TRBD1, which stays unverified in the absence of DNA. CDR1 is SEHNR and CDR2 is FQNEAQ in the germline V gene (reference sequence). The CDR3 is 12 amino acids. The CDR3 sequence: CASSTQGAEAFF.

The chain recombines TRBV4-3 with TRBJ2-1. Germline values: CDR1 LGHNA, CDR2 YSLEER. The CDR3 loop spans 16 amino acids. The chain's CDR3 is CASSQDWQRSYNEQFF.

This chain connects TRBV6-1 to TRBJ2-1; TCRdb calls TRBD2, which cannot be checked without DNA. CDR3 length: 15 amino acids. Looked up from germline, CDR1 is MNHNS and CDR2 is SASEGT. This chain's CDR3 is CASSEAIGTNNEQFF.

The chain employs TRBV20-1 and TRBJ2-7; TCRdb indicates TRBD2, and absent DNA this call remains unverified. From germline, CDR1 is DFQATT and CDR2 SNEGSKA (reference sequence). The CDR3 contains 15 residues. The CDR3 protein is CSARDNGGSGYEQYF.

The chain is built from TRBV6-2 or TRBV6-3 and TRBJ2-7; TCRdb picks TRBD1, but there is no DNA to check that call. The length of the CDR3 is 13 residues. Germline V CDR1 and CDR2: MNHEY, SVGEGT. The CDR3 region is CASKTGGTYEQYF.

V usage is TRBV6-5 and J usage is TRBJ1-5. In germline, CDR1 is MNHEY, CDR2 SVGAGI. This CDR3 is 13 amino acids long. CDR3 protein: CASIFLPNQPQHF.

The J gene is TRBJ2-1, the V gene TRBV7-9; TCRdb calls TRBD1, which cannot be checked without DNA. The CDR3 runs 15 residues. The germline gives CDR1 SEHNR, CDR2 FQNEAQ (reference sequence). The CDR3 sequence: CASSHGQGLNNEQFF.

The J gene is TRBJ1-5, the V gene TRBV7-9; TCRdb returns TRBD1, unconfirmable since there is no DNA. The CDR3 contains 14 residues. Germline loops: CDR1 SEHNR, CDR2 FQNEAQ (reference sequence). This CDR3 is CASTHSGDNQPQHF.

The CDR3 spells CASTGLAGETQYF. The chain links TRBV14 to TRBJ2-5; no DNA is available, so the TRBD2 call from TCRdb remains unchecked. The CDR3 loop spans 13 amino acids. CDR1 is SGHDN, CDR2 FVKESK, per germline.

The gene calls are TRBV19 and TRBJ1-3; TCRdb reports TRBD1, a call that lacks DNA to check it against. The germline V gene has CDR1 LNHDA and CDR2 SQIVND (reference sequence). The CDR3 consists of 17 residues. CDR3 region: CASSILPGQDPMDTIYF.

The rearrangement joins TRBV12-3 or TRBV12-4 to TRBJ1-3; TCRdb gives TRBD1 as the D gene, but with no DNA this cannot be confirmed. There are 17 residues in the CDR3. The chain's CDR3 is CASTDGTVALSGNTIYF.

V usage is TRBV6-1 and J usage is TRBJ2-3; TCRdb designates TRBD1, a call that cannot be tested without DNA. The CDR3 runs 16 residues. Germline values: CDR1 MNHNS, CDR2 SASEGT. The CDR3 is CASSEIVQGGTDTQYF.

The chain uses TRBV4-2 and TRBJ2-1. CDR1 is LGHNA and CDR2 is YNFKEQ in the germline V gene. CDR3 length equals 14 residues. CDR3: CASSQEGWDNEQFF.

The chain has TRBV27 and TRBJ2-3; the TRBD2 assignment by TCRdb is unverifiable without DNA. The length of the CDR3 is 16 residues. In germline, CDR1 is MNHEY, CDR2 SMNVEV (reference sequence). CDR3 residues: CASSPSPSGSTDTQYF.